These 22 T cell receptor beta chains originate from one sample sequenced in a study of T cell repertoires in cytomegalovirus infection. TCRdb analysed the reads with MiXCR anew, one entry per CDR3 protein. The sample gives about 920,000 distinct CDR3 sequences, approximately 31% of which show up once; roughly 12% is in the top ten. Antigens for these TCRs are unknown. Here the sequenced sample was cultured CD8+ T cells from PBMCs, taken from culture after CMV antigen stimulation. Receptors were obtained from a human donor in good health (CMV status not recorded). Some clones in this sample may be carry-over from other donors' samples.

The sample holds many counts of this clonotype. The genes are TRBV28 and TRBJ2-3, with unresolved D. Germline-derived CDR1 and CDR2 are MDHEN and SYDVKM. V shed 2 bases and J shed 0 bases, with 9 bases lying between them. The CDR3 runs to 15 residues. CDR3 region: CASSLDVLSTDTQYF. The CDR3 DNA reads TGTGCCAGCAGTTTAGACGTTTTGAGCACAGATACGCAGTATTTT.

This clonotype has a handful of counts. J is TRBJ2-1 and V is TRBV27, with 8 nucleotides matching TRBD1. V lost 3 bases, J lost 7 bases, and 11 bases stayed unmatched. The CDR3 has 16 residues. Germline V gene lookup returns CDR1 MNHEY and CDR2 SMNVEV (reference sequence). CDR3 bases: TGTGCCAGCAGTTTCTCCCCAGGGGGCGCCGAAAATGAGCAGTTCTTC. Translating gives CASSFSPGGAENEQFF.

The table lists this clonotype with many counts. The rearrangement joins TRBV4-1 to TRBJ2-5; the match to TRBD2 covers 11 bases. Losses at the gene ends were 3 bases for V and 5 bases for J; bases not matched to a gene: 11. The CDR3 covers 17 residues. The germline V gene has CDR1 MGHRA and CDR2 YSYEKL. CDR3 in DNA: TGCGCCAGCAGCCACGTGAGACTAGCGGGACCTCGGGAGACCCAGTACTTC. Protein product: CASSHVRLAGPRETQYF.

The chain is built from TRBV27 and TRBJ2-1, with 11 bases fitting TRBD1. In germline, CDR1 is MNHEY, CDR2 SMNVEV (reference sequence). The CDR3 runs to 15 residues. J was trimmed by 7 bases and V by 3 bases; bases with no gene match: 5. Here the CDR3 reads CASSLSDRGPNEQFF. In DNA form, the CDR3 reads TGTGCCAGCAGTTTGTCGGACAGGGGGCCTAATGAGCAGTTCTTC.

The genes are TRBV27 and TRBJ1-6; D is unclear. The CDR3 length is 14 residues. The germline gives CDR1 MNHEY, CDR2 SMNVEV (reference sequence). V was pared by 3 bases and J by 6 bases, with 9 bases between. The CDR3 sequence is CASSFGSSNSPLHF. The CDR3 DNA sequence: TGTGCCAGCAGTTTTGGGTCTTCTAATTCACCCCTCCACTTT.

The CDR3 is CSARDQEVGYEQYV. CDR3 sequence (DNA): TGCAGTGCTAGAGATCAAGAAGTAGGGTACGAGCAGTACGTC. The J gene is TRBJ2-7, the V gene TRBV20-1; unclear D gene. The length of the CDR3 is 14 residues. V was cut by 0 bases and J by 4 bases, with 13 bases left in between. Germline CDR1 reads DFQATT; CDR2 reads SNEGSKA (reference sequence).

The chain employs TRBV4-2 and TRBJ1-2, with no clear D. CDR1 is LGHNA and CDR2 is YNFKEQ in the germline V gene. V was trimmed by 1 base and J by 11 bases, leaving 11 bases between them. The CDR3 totals 12 residues. DNA for the CDR3: TGTGCCAGCAGCCAAGTTCCGGGAGAGTACACCTTC. Translation: CASSQVPGEYTF.

J is TRBJ1-1 and V is TRBV24-1; 8 positions match TRBD1. J was trimmed by 6 bases and V by 7 bases; bases with no gene match: 12. CDR1 KGHDR and CDR2 SFDVKD come from the germline V gene. This CDR3 comprises 15 residues. In nucleotides, the CDR3 is TGTGCCACCAGCCAAACGGGGACAGGTGGTCCTGAAGCTTTCTTT. This gives the protein CATSQTGTGGPEAFF.

V and J are TRBV6-5 and TRBJ1-6; a weak D match, TRBD1 (5 bases). The ends were cut back, 1 base at V and 7 bases at J, with 20 bases in the middle. CDR3 length: 18 amino acids. CDR1 MNHEY and CDR2 SVGAGI come from the germline V gene. CDR3: CASSYFPAGPGANSPLHF. The CDR3 DNA follows: TGTGCCAGCAGTTACTTCCCTGCGGGCCCCGGGGCCAATTCACCCCTCCACTTT.

CDR3 nucleotide sequence: TGCGCCAGCAGAGGACTCGGGACAGGGGACACCGGGGAGCTGTTTTTT. Its protein product is CASRGLGTGDTGELFF. The gene calls are TRBV5-1 and TRBJ2-2; 10 bases match TRBD1. Germline-derived CDR1 and CDR2 are SGHRS and YFSETQ. Germline trimming cut 5 bases from V and 3 bases from J; bases unmatched to any gene: 7. This CDR3 contains 16 residues.

This clonotype turned up a few times. The chain recombines TRBV19 with TRBJ2-1; no clear D gene. Germline loops: CDR1 LNHDA, CDR2 SQIVND (reference sequence). Trimming removed 3 bases at V and 4 bases at J, with 7 bases between. This CDR3 has 13 residues. The CDR3 region has the DNA TGTGCCAGTAGTATCATCGGGTACAATGAGCAGTTCTTC. The encoded protein is CASSIIGYNEQFF. The full variable domain, in which reference TRBV19 and TRBJ2-1 provide the parts outside the CDR3, is DGGITQSPKYLFRKEGQNVTLSCEQNLNHDAMYWYRQDPGQGLRLIYYSQIVNDFQKGDIAEGYSVSREKKESFPLTVTSAQKNPTAFYLCASSIIGYNEQFFGPGTRLTVL.

This clonotype occurred many times. The chain uses TRBV7-2 and TRBJ2-1; 9 positions match TRBD2. Germline-derived CDR1 and CDR2 are SGHTA and FQGNSA. Trimming took 1 base from V and 0 from J; bases not matched to a gene: 7. The CDR3 runs 18 residues. CDR3 sequence (DNA): TGTGCCAGCAGCTTAGGCCTAGCGGGGATTAGCTCCTACAATGAGCAGTTCTTC. Translated: CASSLGLAGISSYNEQFF.

CDR3 sequence: CASSLTGQGALGYTF. CDR3 bases: TGTGCCAGCAGCCTTACGGGACAGGGGGCGCTTGGCTACACCTTC. The genes are TRBV7-4 and TRBJ1-2; 12 bases are a match to TRBD1. CDR1 and CDR2 from the germline V gene are SGHVT and SQSDAQ. The CDR3 is 15 residues long. The ends lost 5 bases at V and 7 bases at J; junction bases unmatched: 8.

The sample holds many counts of this clonotype. The genes are TRBV7-8 and TRBJ2-1, with TRBD1 matching 9 bases. CDR3 length: 17 amino acids. Germline V gene data show CDR1 as SGHVS and CDR2 as FQNEAQ. V was clipped by 5 bases and J by 8 bases; unmatched bases: 16. CDR3 amino acids: CASSDKGRDRVFYEQFF. CDR3 nucleotides: TGTGCCAGCAGCGATAAAGGGCGGGACAGGGTTTTCTATGAGCAGTTCTTC. The variable domain in full, completed from reference TRBV7-8 and TRBJ2-1, reads GAGVSQSPRYKVAKRGQDVALRCDPISGHVSLFWYQQALGQGPEFLTYFQNEAQLDKSGLPSDRFFAERPEGSVSTLKIQRTQQEDSAVYLCASSDKGRDRVFYEQFFGPGTRLTVL.

The V call is TRBV19, the J call TRBJ2-1; 9 nucleotides line up with TRBD1. V dropped 8 bases and J dropped 5; count of bases not matched to a gene: 4. Per the germline V gene, CDR1 is LNHDA and CDR2 is SQIVND (reference sequence). There are 13 residues in the CDR3. The CDR3 loop reads CASGWTGDNEQFF. Written as DNA, the CDR3 is TGTGCCAGTGGCTGGACAGGGGACAATGAGCAGTTCTTC. Combining the CDR3 with reference TRBV19 and TRBJ2-1 gives the whole variable domain DGGITQSPKYLFRKEGQNVTLSCEQNLNHDAMYWYRQDPGQGLRLIYYSQIVNDFQKGDIAEGYSVSREKKESFPLTVTSAQKNPTAFYLCASGWTGDNEQFFGPGTRLTVL.

The table lists this clonotype with a few counts. V gene TRBV14 combines with J gene TRBJ1-3; no reliable D call. The CDR3 extends over 14 amino acids. V gave up 4 bases and J gave up 0 bases, with 7 bases separating them. CDR1 SGHDN and CDR2 FVKESK come from the germline V gene. The CDR3 DNA sequence: TGTGCCAGCAGCCTGGCAAGCTCTGGAAACACCATATATTTT. This translates into CASSLASSGNTIYF.

This clonotype was seen ten or more times. This chain links TRBV5-1 with TRBJ2-7; D remains ambiguous. The CDR3 extends over 14 amino acids. The germline V gene encodes CDR1 SGHRS and CDR2 YFSETQ. The V gene lost 4 bases and the J gene lost 0 bases, with 11 bases spanning the gap. The CDR3 nucleotides read TGCGCCAGCAGCCCGGGCCTTAGCTCCTACGAGCAGTACGTC. Its translation: CASSPGLSSYEQYV.

The chain is built from TRBV6-2 or TRBV6-3 and TRBJ1-5; tentatively, D is TRBD1 (5 bases). V shed 4 bases and J shed 0 bases, with 7 bases lying between them. CDR1 MNHEY and CDR2 SVGEGT come from the germline V gene. The CDR3 is made up of 14 amino acids. The CDR3 spells CASSWTNSNQPQHF. CDR3 coding DNA: TGTGCCAGCAGTTGGACAAATAGCAATCAGCCCCAGCATTTT.

This clonotype was detected many times. This chain links TRBV7-2 with TRBJ2-7; tentatively, D is TRBD2 (5 bases). This CDR3 comprises 13 residues. Trimming took 5 bases from V and 4 from J, leaving 12 bases between them. Germline V gene lookup returns CDR1 SGHTA and CDR2 FQGNSA. The CDR3 DNA is TGTGCCAGCAGCCTTTACGAGGGATACGAGCAGTACGTC. Its translation: CASSLYEGYEQYV.

This clonotype has a handful of counts. The chain combines TRBV19 with TRBJ1-2; TRBD1 matches at 11 bases. CDR3 length: 16 residues. The germline V gene has CDR1 LNHDA and CDR2 SQIVND (reference sequence). V was clipped by 3 bases and J by 3 bases; unmatched bases: 6. CDR3 loop: CASSIWTGGADYGYTF. DNA of the CDR3: TGTGCCAGTAGTATCTGGACAGGGGGCGCCGACTATGGCTACACCTTC.

V and J are TRBV4-1 and TRBJ2-7; 11 nucleotides line up with TRBD2. Trimming took 1 base from V and 4 from J; bases not matched to a gene: 9. The germline gives CDR1 MGHRA, CDR2 YSYEKL. The CDR3 runs to 17 residues. CDR3 residues: CASSQVPRLAGNYEQYF. The CDR3 nucleotides are TGCGCCAGCAGCCAAGTCCCCCGACTAGCGGGGAATTACGAGCAGTACTTC.

The CDR3 DNA reads TGCGCCTGCAGCCAAGCTATCTGGCCATCCTCCTACGAGCAGTACGTC. Residues: CACSQAIWPSSYEQYV. The chain carries TRBV4-1 and TRBJ2-7; D not resolved. This CDR3 has 16 amino acids. The germline gives CDR1 MGHRA, CDR2 YSYEKL.